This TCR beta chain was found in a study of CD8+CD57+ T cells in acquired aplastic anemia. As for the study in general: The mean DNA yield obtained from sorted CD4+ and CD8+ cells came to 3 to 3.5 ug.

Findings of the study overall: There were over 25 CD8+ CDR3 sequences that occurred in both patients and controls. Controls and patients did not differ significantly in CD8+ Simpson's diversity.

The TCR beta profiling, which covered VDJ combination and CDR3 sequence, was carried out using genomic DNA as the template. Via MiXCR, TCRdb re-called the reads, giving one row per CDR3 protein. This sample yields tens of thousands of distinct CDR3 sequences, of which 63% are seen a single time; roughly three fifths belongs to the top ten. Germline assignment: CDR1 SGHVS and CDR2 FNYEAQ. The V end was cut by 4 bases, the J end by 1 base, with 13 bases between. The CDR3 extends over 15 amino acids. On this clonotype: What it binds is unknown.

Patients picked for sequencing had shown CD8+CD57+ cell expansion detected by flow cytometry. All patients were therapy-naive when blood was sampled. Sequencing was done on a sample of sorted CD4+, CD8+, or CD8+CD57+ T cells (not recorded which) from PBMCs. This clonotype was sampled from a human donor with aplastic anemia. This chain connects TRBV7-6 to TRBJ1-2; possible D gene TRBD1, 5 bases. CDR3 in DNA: TGTGCCAGCAGCTCGGGGGGGGTGCTTAACTATGGCTACACCTTC. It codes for CASSSGGVLNYGYTF.